Sequencing of this T cell receptor beta chain was carried out in a study of OX40 agonist ivuxolimab in advanced cancers. In the study overall: People who had prior anti-PD-1, anti-PD-L1 or anti-CTLA-4 therapy could take part, and roughly 44% had some.

Germline trimming cut 2 bases from V and 12 bases from J; bases unmatched to any gene: 9. CDR3 size: 13 residues. Germline lookup yields CDR1 WNHNN and CDR2 SYGVQD (reference sequence). The study's findings and limits: Clonal expansion among partial responders at 0.1-3.0 mg/kg ranked near the lowest. Both CD4+ and CD8+ T cell populations in blood had undergone clonal expansion by week 6 at 0.1 to 3.0 mg/kg. Certain nonresponders likewise exhibited a low normalized T-cell clonal expansion.

TCRdb's table, derived via immunoSEQ multiplex PCR, lists solely in-frame clones and lacks some. The repertoire holds about 64,000 clones, under 95% seen once, with less than 0.55% in the top ten. In regard to this clone: The antigen is undetermined.

This chain connects TRBV10-1 to TRBJ2-7; 8 bases line up with TRBD1. Specimen: CD4+ or CD8+ T cells sorted from blood, collected in a trial of the OX40 agonist ivuxolimab. This receptor was obtained from an adult with an advanced solid tumor such as melanoma, head and neck, liver or kidney cancer. In DNA, the CDR3 is TGCGCCAGCAGTGAGAACGGACAGGGAAGGGTGTACTTC. The encoded protein is CASSENGQGRVYF.